What follows are 17 T cell receptor beta chains derived from one specimen sequenced in a study of T cells after yellow fever vaccination. TCRdb used MiXCR to reprocess the 5' RACE reads, holding one entry per CDR3 protein. The sample has 340,000 or so distinct CDR3 sequences, around 13% seen once. Specimen: CD4+ T cells sorted from PBMCs, collected 15 days after the yellow fever booster vaccination. These receptors came from a man between 18 and 35 years old who received the YFV17D yellow fever vaccine.

This clonotype was observed a handful of times. V is TRBV3-1 and J is TRBJ2-1; 7 bases are a match to TRBD2. The CDR3 has 13 residues. Germline CDR1 is LGHDT and CDR2 is YNNKEL (reference sequence). The junction had 6 bases not matched to a gene; V was cut back by 6 bases and J by 7 bases. CDR3 loop: CASRQTSRNEQFF. As DNA, the CDR3 is TGTGCCAGCAGGCAGACTAGCCGTAATGAGCAGTTCTTC.

The CDR3 nucleotides read TGCGCCAGCAGCTTGCAAGGTGTATCCCACCTACCGGGACAGAGGTACAATGAGCAGTTCTTC. Translated: CASSLQGVSHLPGQRYNEQFF. V is TRBV5-1 and J is TRBJ2-1, with 7 bases that match TRBD1. Germline V gene lookup returns CDR1 SGHRS and CDR2 YFSETQ. With V trimmed by 1 base and J by 4 bases, 23 bases remained unmatched. The CDR3 contains 21 residues.

As DNA, the CDR3 is TGCAGTGCTCGACGGTTCAATGAGCAGTTCTTC. Translated: CSARRFNEQFF. J is TRBJ2-1 and V is TRBV20-1; D ambiguous. Per germline, CDR1 DFQATT and CDR2 SNEGSKA (reference sequence). Trimming cost V 5 bases and J 6 bases, with 8 bases left between them. The CDR3 has 11 residues.

This sequence joins TRBV6-2 or TRBV6-3 and TRBJ2-7, with a tentative D call TRBD2 (6 bases). CDR3 length: 13 residues. The ends were cut back, 10 bases at V and 3 bases at J, with 16 bases in the middle. Germline V gene data show CDR1 as MNHEY and CDR2 as SVGEGT. The CDR3 nucleotides are TGTGCCACCAGGGACTTTAAAAACTACGAGCAGTACTTC. Translation gives CATRDFKNYEQYF.

The chain uses TRBV3-1 and TRBJ2-7; no reliable D call. The germline CDR1 and CDR2 sequences are LGHDT and YNNKEL (reference sequence). The length of the CDR3 is 11 residues. Trimming left V 4 bases short and J 5 bases short, with 6 bases between. The CDR3 spells CASSRAHEQYF. Written as DNA, the CDR3 is TGTGCCAGCAGCCGGGCCCACGAGCAGTACTTC.

This clonotype has just a few counts. The V gene is TRBV5-6, the J gene TRBJ1-1, with TRBD1 as a possible D gene (6 bases). Trimming took 4 bases from V and 6 from J, leaving 16 bases between them. Germline CDR1 and CDR2: SGHDT and YYEEEE. This CDR3 has 14 residues. The CDR3 DNA sequence: TGTGCCAGCAGCGGATACAGGGTAGTGGCTGAAGCTTTCTTT. It specifies CASSGYRVVAEAFF. The complete variable domain, with remaining parts taken from reference TRBV5-6 and TRBJ1-1, reads DAGVTQSPTHLIKTRGQQVTLRCSPKSGHDTVSWYQQALGQGPQFIFQYYEEEERQRGNFPDRFSGHQFPNYSSELNVNALLLGDSALYLCASSGYRVVAEAFFGQGTRLTVV.

This chain connects TRBV5-1 to TRBJ1-5; D is undetermined. Trimming stripped 3 bases from V and 3 bases from J, with 7 bases between. The CDR3 runs 13 residues. Germline V gene lookup returns CDR1 SGHRS and CDR2 YFSETQ. CDR3 in DNA: TGCGCCAGCAGCTCCGGTCCCAATCAGCCCCAGCATTTT. Amino acid sequence: CASSSGPNQPQHF.

This clonotype has just a few counts. V usage is TRBV12-3 or TRBV12-4 and J usage is TRBJ2-7; 7 bases line up with TRBD1. This CDR3 region has 13 residues. V shed 4 bases, J shed 1 base, and the junction held 1 base outside the gene matches. CDR3 DNA sequence: TGTGCCAGCAGTTCGGACAGGTCCTACGAGCAGTACTTC. It specifies CASSSDRSYEQYF.

V gene TRBV25-1 combines with J gene TRBJ1-6, with D hard to call. There are 14 residues in the CDR3. Per the germline V gene, CDR1 is MGHDK and CDR2 is SYGVNS. Trimming cost V 3 bases and J 7 bases, with 10 bases left between them. The CDR3 DNA reads TGTGCCAGCAGTGAGCGAGGGAGAAATTCACCCCTCCACTTT. This codes for CASSERGRNSPLHF.

There are many counts of this clonotype. This chain links TRBV5-4 with TRBJ2-3; 9 nucleotides match TRBD1. The germline CDR1 and CDR2 sequences are SGHNT and YYREEE (reference sequence). The length of the CDR3 is 14 residues. Trimming at V came to 0 bases and at J to 6 bases, leaving 2 bases not matched to a gene. Here the CDR3 DNA reads TGTGCCAGCAGCTTGGGGACAGGGGAGGATACGCAGTATTTT. It codes for CASSLGTGEDTQYF.

J is TRBJ2-2 and V is TRBV12-3 or TRBV12-4; D unresolved. The CDR3 is 12 amino acids. V lost 9 bases and J lost 4, with 9 bases in between. CDR3 sequence: CASMMGTGELFF. The DNA of the CDR3 is TGTGCCAGTATGATGGGCACCGGGGAGCTGTTTTTT.

J is TRBJ2-5 and V is TRBV11-2; 8 bases line up with TRBD1. Per germline, CDR1 SGHAT and CDR2 FQNNGV. This CDR3 region has 16 residues. V dropped 1 base and J dropped 0; count of bases not matched to a gene: 4. CDR3 DNA sequence: TGTGCCAGCAGCTTAGGGACAGGGAGGAACCAAGAGACCCAGTACTTC. Its protein product is CASSLGTGRNQETQYF.

The chain combines TRBV12-3 or TRBV12-4 with TRBJ1-2; unclear D gene. CDR3 length: 13 amino acids. V was shortened by 6 bases and J by 7 bases, with 15 bases between the two germline ends. CDR3 DNA sequence: TGTGCCAGCAGCGCCAACGGCGGGTTTGGCTACACCTTC. It encodes CASSANGGFGYTF.

The CDR3: CASSSSGGGNSPLHF. Written as DNA, the CDR3 is TGTGCCAGCAGCTCCTCTGGGGGTGGAAATTCACCCCTCCACTTT. The V call is TRBV9, the J call TRBJ1-6; D perhaps matches TRBD1 (5 bases). Germline-derived CDR1 and CDR2 are SGDLS and YYNGEE. The CDR3 contains 15 residues. With 4 bases removed from V and 7 bases from J, the gap between germline ends came to 15 bases. The full variable domain, in which reference TRBV9 and TRBJ1-6 provide the parts outside the CDR3, is DSGVTQTPKHLITATGQRVTLRCSPRSGDLSVYWYQQSLDQGLQFLIQYYNGEERAKGNILERFSAQQFPDLHSELNLSSLELGDSALYFCASSSSGGGNSPLHFGNGTRLTVT.

V is TRBV20-1 and J is TRBJ1-1, with 9 bases identical to TRBD1. The CDR3 runs to 16 residues. V shed 1 base and J 5 bases; nucleotides not matched to a gene: 11. CDR1 and CDR2 from the germline V gene are DFQATT and SNEGSKA (reference sequence). The CDR3 coding sequence is TGCAGTGCTAGAGTCTACCCCGGGACAGGGAAGACTGAAGCTTTCTTT. This gives the protein CSARVYPGTGKTEAFF.

This clonotype turned up a few times. The chain combines TRBV24-1 with TRBJ2-1, with a tentative D call TRBD2 (5 bases). The germline V and J ends were trimmed by 3 bases and 9 bases, with 11 bases remaining between them. The V gene's germline CDR1 is KGHDR and CDR2 SFDVKD. The CDR3 extends over 13 amino acids. CDR3 protein: CATSDTTRGEQFF. The CDR3 region has the DNA TGTGCCACCAGTGATACCACACGGGGTGAGCAGTTCTTC.

This clonotype was observed a few times. The chain has TRBV29-1 and TRBJ1-1, with TRBD1 matching 8 bases. Looked up from germline, CDR1 is SQVTM and CDR2 is ANQGSEA. The J segment lost 1 base and the V segment lost 7 bases, leaving 8 bases of the junction unmatched. The CDR3 extends over 14 amino acids. The CDR3 loop is CSARRGLKNTEAFF. In DNA form, the CDR3 reads TGCAGCGCCCGCAGGGGGCTGAAGAACACTGAAGCTTTCTTT.